The sequence of this TCR beta chain was determined in a study of T cell responses to AZD1222 COVID-19 vaccine. With regard to this clone: Its antigen is unidentified.

Points from the study as a whole: Possibly, clonal diversity was underestimated; donors were largely white British and included more females. The study found vaccine-associated CD4 TCRs spanning spike, dominant at 160-218 and 743-854. Two AZD1222 doses significantly raised spike-specific TCR breadth and depth over controls.

TCRdb's copy holds only in-frame clones and misses some; the assay was immunoSEQ multiplex PCR. The profile covers 140,000 to 150,000 clones, with approximately 89% appearing a single time and under 2% taken by the ten largest. Germline V gene lookup returns CDR1 LGHNA and CDR2 YNFKEQ. V lost 1 base, J lost 5 bases, and 12 bases lay in between. The CDR3 sequence is 15 residues long. Pooled samples include second doses given at about 4 or 12 weeks. The chain couples TRBV4-2 to TRBJ2-1; unclear D gene. The specimen comprised peripheral blood, sampled 28 days after the second AZD1222 dose. This TCR derives from an adult who received the AZD1222 COVID-19 vaccine. The CDR3, as DNA: TGTGCCAGCAGCCAAGTGGCGGTGATGGACAATGAGCAGTTCTTC. This codes for CASSQVAVMDNEQFF.